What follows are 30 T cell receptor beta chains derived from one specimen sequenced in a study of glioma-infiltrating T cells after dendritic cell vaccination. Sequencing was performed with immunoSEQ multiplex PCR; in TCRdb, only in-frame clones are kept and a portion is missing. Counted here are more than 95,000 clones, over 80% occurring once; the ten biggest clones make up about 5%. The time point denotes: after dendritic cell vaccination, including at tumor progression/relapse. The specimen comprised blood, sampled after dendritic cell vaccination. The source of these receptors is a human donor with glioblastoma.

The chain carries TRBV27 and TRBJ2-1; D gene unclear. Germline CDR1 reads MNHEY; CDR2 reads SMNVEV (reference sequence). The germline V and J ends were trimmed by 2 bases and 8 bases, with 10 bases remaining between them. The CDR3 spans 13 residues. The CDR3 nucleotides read TGTGCCAGCAGTTTAACTTCCTATGATGAGCAGTTCTTC. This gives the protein CASSLTSYDEQFF.

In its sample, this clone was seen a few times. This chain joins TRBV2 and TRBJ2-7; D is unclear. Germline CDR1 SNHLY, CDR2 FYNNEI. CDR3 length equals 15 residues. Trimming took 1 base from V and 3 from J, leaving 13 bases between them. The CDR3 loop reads CASSEGPRNLYEQYF. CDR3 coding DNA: TGTGCCAGCAGTGAAGGGCCCAGGAACCTCTACGAGCAGTACTTC.

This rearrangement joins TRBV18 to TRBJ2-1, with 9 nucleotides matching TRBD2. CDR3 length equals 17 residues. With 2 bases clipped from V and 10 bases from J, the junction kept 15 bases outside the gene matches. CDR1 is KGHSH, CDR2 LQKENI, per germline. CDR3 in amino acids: CASSPMVVAGAAREQFF. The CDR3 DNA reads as TGTGCCAGCTCACCAATGGTGGTAGCGGGGGCGGCGAGGGAGCAGTTCTTC.

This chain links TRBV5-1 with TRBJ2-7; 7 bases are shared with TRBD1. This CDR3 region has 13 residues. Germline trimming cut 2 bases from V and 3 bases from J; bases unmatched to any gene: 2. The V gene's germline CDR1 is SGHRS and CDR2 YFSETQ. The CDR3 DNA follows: TGCGCCAGCAGCTTCGGGACAGACTACGAGCAGTACTTC. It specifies CASSFGTDYEQYF.

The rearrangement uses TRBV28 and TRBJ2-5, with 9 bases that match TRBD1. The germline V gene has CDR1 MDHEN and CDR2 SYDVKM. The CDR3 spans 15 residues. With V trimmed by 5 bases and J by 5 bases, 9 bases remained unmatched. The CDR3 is CASSHGTGSRETQYF. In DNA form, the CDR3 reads TGTGCCAGCAGTCACGGGACAGGGAGTAGGGAGACCCAGTACTTC.

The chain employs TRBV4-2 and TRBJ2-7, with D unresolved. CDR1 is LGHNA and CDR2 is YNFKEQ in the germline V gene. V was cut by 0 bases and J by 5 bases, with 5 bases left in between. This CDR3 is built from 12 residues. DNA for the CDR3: TGTGCCAGCAGCCAAGACTGGCACGAGCAGTACTTC. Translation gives CASSQDWHEQYF.

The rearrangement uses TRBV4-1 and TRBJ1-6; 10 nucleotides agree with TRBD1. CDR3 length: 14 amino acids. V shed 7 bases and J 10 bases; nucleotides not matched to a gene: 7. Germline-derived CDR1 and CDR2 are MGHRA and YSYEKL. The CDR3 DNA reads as TGCGCCAGCACTCGGGGACAGGGGAACTCACCCCTCCACTTT. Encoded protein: CASTRGQGNSPLHF.

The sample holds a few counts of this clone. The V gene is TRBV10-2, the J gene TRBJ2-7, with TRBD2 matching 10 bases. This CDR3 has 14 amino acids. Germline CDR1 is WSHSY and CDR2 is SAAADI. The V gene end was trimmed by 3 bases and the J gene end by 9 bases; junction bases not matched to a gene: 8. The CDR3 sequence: CASSETTASGRQYF. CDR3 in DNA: TGCGCCAGCAGTGAAACGACGGCTAGCGGGAGGCAGTACTTC.

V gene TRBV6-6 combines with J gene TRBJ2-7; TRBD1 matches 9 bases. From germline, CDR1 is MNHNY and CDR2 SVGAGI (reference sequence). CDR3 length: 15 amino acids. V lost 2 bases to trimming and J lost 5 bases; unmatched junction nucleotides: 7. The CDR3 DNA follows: TGTGCCAGCAGTTACGCGGGACAGGGATTTAACGAGCAGTACTTC. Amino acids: CASSYAGQGFNEQYF.

The CDR3 DNA sequence: TGTGCCAGCAGCCTTGGGACTAGCGGGAGCACCTACAATGAGCAGTTCTTC. This encodes CASSLGTSGSTYNEQFF. The J gene is TRBJ2-1, the V gene TRBV7-9, with 14 bases aligning to TRBD2. The trim removed 5 bases at V and 2 bases at J, leaving 5 bases unmatched. This CDR3 spans 17 amino acids. Germline V gene data show CDR1 as SEHNR and CDR2 as FQNEAQ (reference sequence).

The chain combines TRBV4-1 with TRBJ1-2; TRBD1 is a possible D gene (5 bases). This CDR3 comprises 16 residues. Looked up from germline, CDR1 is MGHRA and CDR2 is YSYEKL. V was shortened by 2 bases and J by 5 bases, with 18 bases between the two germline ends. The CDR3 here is CASSQSEGRQPYGYTF. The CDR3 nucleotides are TGCGCCAGCAGCCAATCGGAGGGGCGCCAGCCTTATGGCTACACCTTC.

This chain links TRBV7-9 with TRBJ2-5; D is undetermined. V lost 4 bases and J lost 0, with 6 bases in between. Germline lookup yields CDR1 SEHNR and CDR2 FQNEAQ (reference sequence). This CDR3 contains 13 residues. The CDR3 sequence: CASSSVNQETQYF. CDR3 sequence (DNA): TGTGCCAGCAGCTCGGTGAACCAAGAGACCCAGTACTTC.

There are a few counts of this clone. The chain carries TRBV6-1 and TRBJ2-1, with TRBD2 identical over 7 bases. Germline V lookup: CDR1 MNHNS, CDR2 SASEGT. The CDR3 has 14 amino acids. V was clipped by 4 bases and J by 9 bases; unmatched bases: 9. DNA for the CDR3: TGTGCCAGCAGTGCCCTAGGGAGGGATGGTGAGCAGTTCTTC. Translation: CASSALGRDGEQFF.

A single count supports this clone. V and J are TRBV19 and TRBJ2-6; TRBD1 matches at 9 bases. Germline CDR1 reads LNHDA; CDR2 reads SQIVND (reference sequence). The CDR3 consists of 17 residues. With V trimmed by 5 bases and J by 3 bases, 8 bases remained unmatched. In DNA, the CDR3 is TGTGCCAGTAGTCGGGACAGGGCATTGAGTGGGGCCAACGTCCTGACTTTC. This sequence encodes CASSRDRALSGANVLTF.

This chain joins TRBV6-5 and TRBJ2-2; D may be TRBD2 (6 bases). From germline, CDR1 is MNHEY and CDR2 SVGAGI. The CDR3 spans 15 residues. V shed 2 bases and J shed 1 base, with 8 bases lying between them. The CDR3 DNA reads TGTGCCAGCAGTTACGCGCGGGGGAACACCGGGGAGCTGTTTTTT. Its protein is CASSYARGNTGELFF.

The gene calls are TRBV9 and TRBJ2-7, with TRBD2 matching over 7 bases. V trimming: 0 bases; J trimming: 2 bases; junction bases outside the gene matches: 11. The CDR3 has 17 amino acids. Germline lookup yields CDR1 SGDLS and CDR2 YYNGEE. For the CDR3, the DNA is TGTGCCAGCAGCGTAGGATCCGTAGCTAGCGGCACCTACGAGCAGTACTTC. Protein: CASSVGSVASGTYEQYF.

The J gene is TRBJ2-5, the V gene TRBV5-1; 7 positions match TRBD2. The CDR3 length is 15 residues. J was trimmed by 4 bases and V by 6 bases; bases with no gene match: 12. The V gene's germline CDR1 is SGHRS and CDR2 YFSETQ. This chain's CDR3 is CASTISRSSGETQYF. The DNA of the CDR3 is TGCGCCAGCACTATATCCAGGTCTAGCGGAGAGACCCAGTACTTC.

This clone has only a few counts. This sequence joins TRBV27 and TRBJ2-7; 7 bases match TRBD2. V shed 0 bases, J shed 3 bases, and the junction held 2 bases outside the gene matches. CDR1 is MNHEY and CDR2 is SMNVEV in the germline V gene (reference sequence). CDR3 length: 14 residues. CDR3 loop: CASSLSSGNYEQYF. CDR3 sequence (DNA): TGTGCCAGCAGTTTATCCAGCGGGAACTACGAGCAGTACTTC.

The DNA for the CDR3 is TGCGCCAGCAGCCGGGAAACCAATGAGCAGTTCTTC. Translated, it gives CASSRETNEQFF. The V and J genes are TRBV5-1 and TRBJ2-1, with D maybe TRBD2 (5 bases). Germline V gene data show CDR1 as SGHRS and CDR2 as YFSETQ. There are 12 residues in the CDR3. V was pared by 4 bases and J by 6 bases, with 8 bases between.

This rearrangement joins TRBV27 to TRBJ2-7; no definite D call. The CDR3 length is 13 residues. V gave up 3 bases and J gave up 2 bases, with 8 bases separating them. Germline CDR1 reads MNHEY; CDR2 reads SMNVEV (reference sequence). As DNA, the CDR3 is TGTGCCAGCAGTTTCGCCAGGACCTACGAGCAGTACTTC. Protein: CASSFARTYEQYF.

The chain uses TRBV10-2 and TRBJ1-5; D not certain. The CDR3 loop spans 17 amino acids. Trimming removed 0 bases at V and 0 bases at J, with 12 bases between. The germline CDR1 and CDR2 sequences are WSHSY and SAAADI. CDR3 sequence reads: CASSESRGFYSNQPQHF. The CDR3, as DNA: TGCGCCAGCAGTGAGTCACGGGGTTTCTATAGCAATCAGCCCCAGCATTTT.

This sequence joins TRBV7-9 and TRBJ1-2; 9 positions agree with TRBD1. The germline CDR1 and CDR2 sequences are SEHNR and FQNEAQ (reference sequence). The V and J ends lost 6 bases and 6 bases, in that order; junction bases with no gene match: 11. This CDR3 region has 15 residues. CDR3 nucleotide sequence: TGTGCCAGCAGGGCCCCAACAGGGGGCAGCGATGGCTACACCTTC. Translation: CASRAPTGGSDGYTF.

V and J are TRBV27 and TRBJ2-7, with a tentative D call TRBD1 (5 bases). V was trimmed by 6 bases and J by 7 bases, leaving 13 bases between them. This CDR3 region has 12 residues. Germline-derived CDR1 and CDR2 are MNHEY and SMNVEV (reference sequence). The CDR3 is CASSPTGGEQYF. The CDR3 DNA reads TGTGCCAGCAGCCCCACAGGTGGGGAGCAGTACTTC.

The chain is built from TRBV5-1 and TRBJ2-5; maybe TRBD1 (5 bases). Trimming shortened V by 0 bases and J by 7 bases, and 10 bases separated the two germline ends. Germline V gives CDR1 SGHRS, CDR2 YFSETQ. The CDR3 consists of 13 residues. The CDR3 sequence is CASSLDRWMTQYF. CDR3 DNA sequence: TGCGCCAGCAGCTTGGACAGGTGGATGACCCAGTACTTC.

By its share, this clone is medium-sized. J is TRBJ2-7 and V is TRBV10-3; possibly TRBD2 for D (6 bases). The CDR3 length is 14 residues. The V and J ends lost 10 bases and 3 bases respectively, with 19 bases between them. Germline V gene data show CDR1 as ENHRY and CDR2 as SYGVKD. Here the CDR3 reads CATKGLAMDYEQYF. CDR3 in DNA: TGTGCCACTAAGGGACTTGCCATGGACTACGAGCAGTACTTC.

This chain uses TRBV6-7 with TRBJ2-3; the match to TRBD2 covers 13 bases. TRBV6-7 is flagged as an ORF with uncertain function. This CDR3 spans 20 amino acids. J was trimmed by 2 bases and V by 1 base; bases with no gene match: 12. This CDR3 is CASSYYTGTSGTTSTDTQYF. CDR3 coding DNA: TGTGCCAGCAGTTACTATACCGGGACTAGCGGGACCACCTCCACAGATACGCAGTATTTT.

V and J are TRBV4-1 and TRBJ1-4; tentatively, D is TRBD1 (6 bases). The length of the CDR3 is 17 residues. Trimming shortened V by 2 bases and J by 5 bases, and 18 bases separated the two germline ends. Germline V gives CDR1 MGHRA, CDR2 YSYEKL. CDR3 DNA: TGCGCCAGCAGCCAACCCCCAGGGGAATCAGCCAATGAAAAACTGTTTTTT. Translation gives CASSQPPGESANEKLFF.

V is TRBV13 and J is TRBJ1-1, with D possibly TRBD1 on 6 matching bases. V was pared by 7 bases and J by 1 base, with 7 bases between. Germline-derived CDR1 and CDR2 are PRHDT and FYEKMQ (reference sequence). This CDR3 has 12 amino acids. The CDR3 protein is CASNRANTEAFF. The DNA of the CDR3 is TGTGCCAGCAACAGGGCGAACACTGAAGCTTTCTTT. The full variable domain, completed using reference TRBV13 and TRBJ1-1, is AAGVIQSPRHLIKEKRETATLKCYPIPRHDTVYWYQQGPGQDPQFLISFYEKMQSDKGSIPDRFSAQQFSDYHSELNMSSLELGDSALYFCASNRANTEAFFGQGTRLTVV.

The CDR3 sequence: CASSLQGASTNEKLFF. The CDR3 DNA is TGTGCCAGCAGCTTACAAGGAGCCTCAACTAATGAAAAACTGTTTTTT. This sequence joins TRBV11-2 and TRBJ1-4; D is ambiguous. CDR3 size: 16 residues. V was clipped by 2 bases and J by 0 bases, with 10 bases between them. The germline V gene has CDR1 SGHAT and CDR2 FQNNGV.

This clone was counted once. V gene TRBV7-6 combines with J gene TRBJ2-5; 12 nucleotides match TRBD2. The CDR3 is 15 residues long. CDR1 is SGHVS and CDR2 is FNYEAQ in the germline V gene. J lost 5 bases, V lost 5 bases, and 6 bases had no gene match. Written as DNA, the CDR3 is TGTGCCAGCAGCCCCCTAGCGGGGGGGCCGGAGACCCAGTACTTC. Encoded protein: CASSPLAGGPETQYF.